The T cell receptor beta chain described here comes from a study of CD8 T cells in Susac syndrome. Study-level information: Patients with Susac syndrome were therapy-naive, on corticosteroids, or on intravenous immunoglobulin alone at the time that blood was drawn. Study outcomes and limitations: The Susac syndrome CD4+ T cell repertoires displayed no clonal expansion.

Worth noting for this clonotype: Its target is unknown.

The authors carried out high-throughput sequencing of TCR beta. They applied it to CD8+ and CD4+ T cells obtained from blood. Germline V gives CDR1 MNHEY, CDR2 SMNVEV (reference sequence). The CDR3 totals 14 residues. Trimming pared 3 bases from V and 2 bases from J, leaving 8 bases between. Random hexamers were used to reverse transcribe the RNA input (roughly 0.5 to 1 ug). One entry per CDR3 protein, called by TCRdb with MiXCR from the immunoSEQ multiplex PCR reads. The top ten hold 0.095% to 0.15% of the sample, which has approximately 160,000 distinct CDR3 sequences, about 96% seen once. Material for sequencing was CD4+ T cells from PBMCs. The chain recombines TRBV27 with TRBJ1-5; unclear D gene. This TCR was sampled from a human donor with Susac syndrome. CDR3 in DNA: TGTGCCAGCAGTTTTCGGTCGGGCAATCAGCCCCAGCATTTT. Its translation is CASSFRSGNQPQHF.